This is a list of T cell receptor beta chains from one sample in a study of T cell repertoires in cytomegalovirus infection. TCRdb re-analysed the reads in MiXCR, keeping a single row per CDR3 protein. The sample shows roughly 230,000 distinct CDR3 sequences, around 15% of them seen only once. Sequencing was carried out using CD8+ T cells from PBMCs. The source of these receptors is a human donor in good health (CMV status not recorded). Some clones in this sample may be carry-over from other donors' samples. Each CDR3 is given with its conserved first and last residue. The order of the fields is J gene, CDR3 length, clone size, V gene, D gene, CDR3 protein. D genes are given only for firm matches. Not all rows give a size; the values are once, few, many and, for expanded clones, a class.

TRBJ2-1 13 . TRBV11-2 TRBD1 CASSTTGGREQFF
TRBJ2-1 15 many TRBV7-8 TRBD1 CASSLEQGIYNEQFF
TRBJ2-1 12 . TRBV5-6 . CASSDGDTEQFF
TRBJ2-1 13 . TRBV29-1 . CSVTGTFYNEQFF
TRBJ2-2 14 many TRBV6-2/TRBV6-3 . CASSPGLHTGELFF
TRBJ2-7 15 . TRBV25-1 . CASSIGHPGSYEQYF
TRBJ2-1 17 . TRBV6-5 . CASSYSNPGVGYNEQFF
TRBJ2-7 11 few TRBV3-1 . CASSQDIWQYF
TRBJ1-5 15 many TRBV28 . CASSRQDMAGQPQHF
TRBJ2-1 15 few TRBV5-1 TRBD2 CASSLGLAGRKEQFF
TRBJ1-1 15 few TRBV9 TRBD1 CASSVTGLENTEAFF
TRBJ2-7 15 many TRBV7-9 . CASSLYWTPPGEQYF
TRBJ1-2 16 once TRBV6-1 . CASSNLTGGSNYGYTF
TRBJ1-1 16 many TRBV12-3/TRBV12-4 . CASSFATEDWNTEAFF
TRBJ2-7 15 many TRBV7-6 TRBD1 CASSSGTGLSYEQYF
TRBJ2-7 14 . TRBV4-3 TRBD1 CASSPETGYHEQYF
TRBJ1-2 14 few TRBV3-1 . CASSQGLGGNGYTF
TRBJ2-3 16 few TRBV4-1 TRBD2 CASSQESLAGTDTQYF
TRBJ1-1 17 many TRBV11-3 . CASSLVRDDPPNTEAFF
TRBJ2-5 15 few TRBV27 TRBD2 CASSPGTSGSGTQYF
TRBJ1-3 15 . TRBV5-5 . CASSTGSGAGNTIYF
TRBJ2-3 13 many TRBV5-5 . CASTSFSTDTQYF
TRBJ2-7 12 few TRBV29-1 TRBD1 CSVEGTAYEQYF
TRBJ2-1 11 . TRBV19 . CASSIENQQFF
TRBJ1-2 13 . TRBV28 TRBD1 CASSGQGEDGYTF
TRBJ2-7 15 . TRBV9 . CASSVGGGAGYEQYF
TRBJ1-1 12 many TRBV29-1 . CSAQQGNTEAFF
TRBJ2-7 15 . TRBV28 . CASSLIQGASYEQYF
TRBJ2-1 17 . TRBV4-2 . CASSQEHSEVDPAGQFF
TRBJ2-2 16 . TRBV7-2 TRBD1 CASSLTGHANTGELFF
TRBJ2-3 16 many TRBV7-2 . CASSPRESWDTDTQYF
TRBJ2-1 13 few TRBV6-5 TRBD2 CASGPSGVHEQFF
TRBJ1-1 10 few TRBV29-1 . CSARTTEAFF
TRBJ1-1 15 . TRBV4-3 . CASSQDGRGNTEAFF
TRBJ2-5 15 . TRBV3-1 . CASSHSLAGLETQYF
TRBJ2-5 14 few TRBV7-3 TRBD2 CASSYAGGGETQYF
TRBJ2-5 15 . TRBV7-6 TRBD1 CASSFGQGLRETQYF
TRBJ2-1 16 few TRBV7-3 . CASSLTSRAAIDEQFF
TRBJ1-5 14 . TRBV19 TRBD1 CASWDRGRHQPQHF
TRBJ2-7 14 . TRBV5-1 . CASSLAGRDYEQYF
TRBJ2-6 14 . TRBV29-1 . CSVEESSGANVLTF
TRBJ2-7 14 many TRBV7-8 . CASSSEYRTYEQYF
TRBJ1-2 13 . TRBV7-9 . CASSKGSVYGYTF
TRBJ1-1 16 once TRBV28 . CASSLGSEEVNTEAFF
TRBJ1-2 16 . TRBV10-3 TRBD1 CAISGTGPPTSYGYTF
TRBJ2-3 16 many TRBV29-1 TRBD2 CSVDVWRGGTTDTQYF
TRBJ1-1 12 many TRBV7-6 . CASSLANGEAFF
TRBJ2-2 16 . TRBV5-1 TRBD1 CASSQITGENTGELFF